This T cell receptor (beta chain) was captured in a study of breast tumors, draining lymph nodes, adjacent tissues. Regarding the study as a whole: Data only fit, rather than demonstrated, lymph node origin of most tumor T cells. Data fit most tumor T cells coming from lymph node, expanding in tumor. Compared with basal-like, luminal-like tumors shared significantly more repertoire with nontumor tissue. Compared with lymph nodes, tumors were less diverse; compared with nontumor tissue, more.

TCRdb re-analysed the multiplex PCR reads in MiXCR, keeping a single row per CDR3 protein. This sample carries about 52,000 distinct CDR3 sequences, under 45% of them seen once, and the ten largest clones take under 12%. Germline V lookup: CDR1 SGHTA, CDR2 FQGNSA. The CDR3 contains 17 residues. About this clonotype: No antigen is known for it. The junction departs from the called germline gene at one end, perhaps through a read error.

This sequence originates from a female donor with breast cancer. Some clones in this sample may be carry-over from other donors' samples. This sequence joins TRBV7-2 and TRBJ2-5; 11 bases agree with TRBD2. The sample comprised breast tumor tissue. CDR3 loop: CASSFSTSGMGREPQYF. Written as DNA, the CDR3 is TGTGCCAGCAGCTTCTCGACTAGCGGGATGGGTAGAGAGCCCCAGTACTTC.